These T cell receptor beta chains were read from a single sample in a study of regulatory and conventional T cells in RAG deficiency. The repertoire was sequenced with immunoSEQ multiplex PCR; TCRdb's copy has only in-frame clones and lacks some. The sample lists around 30,000 clones; 90% to 95% were seen once. These data also formed part of another study, on regulatory T cells.

Sample: CD25- CD4+ T cells sorted from blood. Receptors were obtained from a human donor in good health. Each CDR3 is given with its conserved first and last residue. A D gene is named only where the DNA matches it firmly. Clone sizes are given selectively: once, few, many, or a class where the clone is expanded.

size	V	length	D	J	CDR3	DNA
NA	TRBV10-1	15	TRBD1	TRBJ2-3	CASSETGGMTDTQYF	TGCGCCAGCAGTGAGACAGGGGGCATGACAGATACGCAGTATTTT
NA	TRBV4-2	15	NA	TRBJ1-2	CASSPERYANYGYTF	TGTGCCAGCAGCCCGGAGCGTTACGCTAACTATGGCTACACCTTC
NA	TRBV25-1	14	TRBD1	TRBJ1-2	CASRPGQGNYGYTF	TGTGCCAGCAGACCGGGACAGGGAAACTATGGCTACACCTTC
NA	TRBV7-9	15	NA	TRBJ1-2	CASRHIQGQGNGYTF	TGTGCCAGCAGACACATACAGGGTCAGGGGAATGGCTACACCTTC
NA	TRBV7-2	15	TRBD1	TRBJ2-5	CASSLDRGRKETQYF	TGTGCCAGCAGCTTAGACAGGGGGCGCAAGGAGACCCAGTACTTC
once	TRBV28	11	NA	TRBJ1-4	CASSSRGKLFF	TGTGCCAGCAGTTCTAGGGGAAAACTGTTTTTT
once	TRBV9	17	NA	TRBJ2-3	CASSVRSEGLVLDTQYF	TGTGCCAGCAGCGTTCGAAGTGAGGGACTCGTCCTCGATACGCAGTATTTT
NA	TRBV19	17	TRBD1	TRBJ2-2	CASSIGGQAINTGELFF	TGTGCCAGTAGTATAGGGGGACAGGCCATCAACACCGGGGAGCTGTTTTTT
NA	TRBV6-5	13	TRBD1	TRBJ1-2	CASSRQGNYGYTF	TGTGCCAGCAGTCGACAGGGTAACTATGGCTACACCTTC
NA	TRBV7-3	13	NA	TRBJ1-1	CASSLRGNTEAFF	TGTGCCAGCAGCTTAAGGGGCAACACTGAAGCTTTCTTT
once	TRBV7-6	20	TRBD1	TRBJ2-6	CASSPRQGANLLSGANVLTF	TGTGCCAGCAGCCCCAGACAGGGGGCCAATCTCCTCTCTGGGGCCAACGTCCTGACTTTC
few	TRBV6-4	14	NA	TRBJ1-4	CASISRVANEKLFF	TGTGCCAGCATATCCCGGGTTGCTAATGAAAAACTGTTTTTT
NA	TRBV10-3	13	NA	TRBJ1-2	CAISERGVDGYTF	TGTGCCATCAGTGAACGGGGGGTTGATGGCTACACCTTC
once	TRBV14	16	NA	TRBJ1-2	CASSQDEQGLFYGYTF	TGTGCCAGCAGCCAAGATGAACAGGGCCTATTCTATGGCTACACCTTC
NA	TRBV5-1	13	NA	TRBJ2-5	CASSQAPRETQYF	TGCGCCAGCAGCCAAGCCCCCCGTGAGACCCAGTACTTC
NA	TRBV30	13	NA	TRBJ1-5	CAWTQGRDQPQHF	TGTGCCTGGACTCAGGGGAGGGATCAGCCCCAGCATTTT
NA	TRBV7-6	16	NA	TRBJ1-4	CASSLGAGGASEKLFF	TGTGCCAGCAGCTTAGGTGCGGGGGGCGCGAGTGAAAAACTGTTTTTT
NA	TRBV5-4	13	NA	TRBJ1-1	CASSQIWSTEAFF	TGTGCCAGCAGCCAAATTTGGAGCACTGAAGCTTTCTTT
NA	TRBV5-1	15	NA	TRBJ2-7	CASSLEQGSSYEQYF	TGCGCCAGCAGCTTGGAACAGGGAAGCTCCTACGAGCAGTACTTC
NA	TRBV25-1	13	NA	TRBJ1-4	CASSEYGNEKLFF	TGTGCCAGCAGTGAATACGGTAATGAAAAACTGTTTTTT
NA	TRBV30	13	NA	TRBJ1-1	CAWSSRSVTEAFF	TGTGCCTGGAGTAGCAGGTCGGTTACTGAAGCTTTCTTT
NA	TRBV4-1	15	NA	TRBJ2-5	CASSPGTFGEETQYF	TGCGCCAGCAGCCCGGGGACTTTCGGGGAGGAGACCCAGTACTTC
NA	TRBV6-6	16	NA	TRBJ1-2	CASSYQMGQGKGGYTF	TGTGCCAGCAGTTATCAAATGGGGCAGGGCAAGGGTGGCTACACCTTC
NA	TRBV15	16	TRBD1	TRBJ1-1	CATSRGQGEGSTEAFF	TGTGCCACCAGCAGAGGACAGGGGGAGGGGAGCACTGAAGCTTTCTTT
NA	TRBV11-1	14	TRBD2	TRBJ2-3	CASSLGSGVDTQYF	TGTGCCAGCAGCCTCGGTAGCGGGGTGGATACGCAGTATTTT
NA	TRBV18	13	TRBD1	TRBJ1-2	CASSPPRGTGYTF	TGTGCCAGCTCACCACCCAGGGGGACTGGCTACACCTTC
NA	TRBV18	15	TRBD2	TRBJ2-3	CASSRRGGPTDTQYF	TGTGCCAGCTCACGACGGGGGGGCCCGACAGATACGCAGTATTTT
once	TRBV19	15	NA	TRBJ2-1	CASRYVDRPGNEQFF	TGTGCCAGTAGGTACGTTGACAGGCCGGGGAATGAGCAGTTCTTC
NA	TRBV9	16	TRBD2	TRBJ2-5	CASSVRASGAQETQYF	TGTGCCAGCAGCGTACGGGCTAGCGGGGCCCAAGAGACCCAGTACTTC
NA	TRBV6-1	14	NA	TRBJ1-2	CASSLGRTSYGYTF	TGTGCCAGCAGCCTGGGCCGGACTAGCTATGGCTACACCTTC
NA	TRBV4-1	15	NA	TRBJ1-1	CASSGSNTGWGEAFF	TGCGCCAGCAGCGGGTCTAACACAGGGTGGGGTGAAGCTTTCTTT
NA	TRBV2	14	NA	TRBJ1-5	CASSEQGYNQPQHF	TGTGCCAGCAGTGAGCAGGGTTACAATCAGCCCCAGCATTTT
once	TRBV9	17	NA	TRBJ1-6	CASSVGEGRSYNSPLHF	TGTGCCAGCAGCGTAGGGGAGGGTCGCTCCTATAATTCACCCCTCCACTTT
NA	TRBV18	15	NA	TRBJ2-7	CASSQGGQISYEQYF	TGTGCCAGCTCACAGGGGGGACAGATCTCCTACGAGCAGTACTTC
NA	TRBV19	12	NA	TRBJ1-4	CASSMTGEKLFF	TGTGCCAGTAGTATGACGGGGGAAAAACTGTTTTTT
NA	TRBV5-1	14	TRBD1	TRBJ1-2	CASSPQGANYGYTF	TGCGCCAGCAGCCCGCAGGGGGCTAACTATGGCTACACCTTC
NA	TRBV28	15	TRBD2	TRBJ2-3	CASSFGGGPTDTQYF	TGTGCCAGCAGTTTCGGCGGGGGGCCCACAGATACGCAGTATTTT
NA	TRBV18	14	NA	TRBJ2-5	CASSPPGGEETQYF	TGTGCCAGCTCACCACCAGGGGGGGAAGAGACCCAGTACTTC
NA	TRBV12-5	17	TRBD2	TRBJ2-1	CASGLATGGLFGTEQFF	TGTGCTAGTGGTTTGGCGACGGGGGGGCTCTTTGGGACTGAGCAGTTCTTC
NA	TRBV6-1	14	NA	TRBJ2-5	CASSESRGWETQYF	TGTGCCAGCAGTGAAAGTCGAGGCTGGGAGACCCAGTACTTC
NA	TRBV10-3	17	TRBD2	TRBJ2-1	CAIREGTSVPSYNEQFF	TGTGCCATCAGGGAAGGGACTAGCGTACCCTCCTACAATGAGCAGTTCTTC
NA	TRBV29-1	12	NA	TRBJ1-1	CSVAGENAEAFF	TGCAGCGTGGCCGGGGAGAACGCTGAAGCTTTCTTT
NA	TRBV7-8	17	NA	TRBJ2-5	CASSPTRGPWVRETQYF	TGTGCCAGCAGCCCTACCAGGGGCCCGTGGGTAAGAGAGACCCAGTACTTC
once	TRBV5-1	13	NA	TRBJ2-7	CASSIDYAYEQYF	TGCGCCAGCAGCATCGACTACGCCTACGAGCAGTACTTC
NA	TRBV13	13	NA	TRBJ1-1	CASSLFTDTEAFF	TGTGCCAGCAGCTTGTTTACAGACACTGAAGCTTTCTTT
NA	TRBV7-9	14	NA	TRBJ1-2	CASSLRESDYGYTF	TGTGCCAGCAGCTTAAGAGAGTCGGACTATGGCTACACCTTC
NA	TRBV5-1	15	NA	TRBJ1-6	CASSINFRDNSPLHF	TGCGCCAGCAGCATTAACTTCAGGGATAATTCACCCCTCCACTTT